Shown below are 4 T cell receptor beta chains from a single sample sequenced in a study of human T cells and chemical hapten exposure. TCRdb re-called the RACE reads through MiXCR, storing one row per CDR3 protein. The table records tens of thousands of distinct CDR3 sequences, about 11% of them present only once. Indicated time point: patch test 1, 2 weeks after DPC sensitization. Treatment given: therapeutic diphenylcyclopropenone sensitization with weekly scalp DPC. This specimen was whole blood, taken in connection with sensitization to the hapten diphenylcyclopropenone (DPC). The receptors derive from a woman aged 60-70 years with alopecia areata. Some clones in this sample may be carry-over from other donors' samples.

This clonotype was detected a few times. V and J are TRBV27 and TRBJ2-7, with TRBD2 as a possible D gene (5 bases). Trimming pared 6 bases from V and 7 bases from J, leaving 22 bases between. This CDR3 comprises 15 residues. Germline CDR1 reads MNHEY; CDR2 reads SMNVEV (reference sequence). CDR3 loop: CASSPRLTGTSEQYF. CDR3 DNA: TGTGCCAGCAGCCCTAGACTGACGGGAACCTCAGAGCAGTACTTC.

To note about this clonotype: This sequence may be a read error, since a much larger clone differs from it by one base. The chain links TRBV6-6 to TRBJ1-1; D gene uncertain. Germline CDR1 reads MNHNY; CDR2 reads SVGAGI (reference sequence). The length of the CDR3 is 13 residues. As DNA, the CDR3 is TGTGCCAGCATGAAAATTTCGAACACTGTAGCTTTCTTT. Protein: CASMKISNTVAFF.

This chain connects TRBV2 to TRBJ1-4; D might be TRBD1 (6 bases). The length of the CDR3 is 14 residues. Germline V gene lookup returns CDR1 SNHLY and CDR2 FYNNEI. Between the trimmed V and J ends, which lost 5 bases and 5 bases, there was a span of 12 bases. The CDR3 region has the DNA TGTGCCAGCAGTCCCGGGACATGGAATGAAAAACTGTTTTTT. Its protein product is CASSPGTWNEKLFF.

The chain carries TRBV19 and TRBJ2-7; D perhaps matches TRBD1 (6 bases). This CDR3 spans 14 amino acids. The germline V gene has CDR1 LNHDA and CDR2 SQIVND (reference sequence). Trimming took 3 bases from V and 1 from J, leaving 10 bases between them. The CDR3 spells CASSIAGVSYEQYF. For the CDR3, the DNA is TGTGCCAGTAGTATTGCAGGGGTGTCCTACGAGCAGTACTTC.